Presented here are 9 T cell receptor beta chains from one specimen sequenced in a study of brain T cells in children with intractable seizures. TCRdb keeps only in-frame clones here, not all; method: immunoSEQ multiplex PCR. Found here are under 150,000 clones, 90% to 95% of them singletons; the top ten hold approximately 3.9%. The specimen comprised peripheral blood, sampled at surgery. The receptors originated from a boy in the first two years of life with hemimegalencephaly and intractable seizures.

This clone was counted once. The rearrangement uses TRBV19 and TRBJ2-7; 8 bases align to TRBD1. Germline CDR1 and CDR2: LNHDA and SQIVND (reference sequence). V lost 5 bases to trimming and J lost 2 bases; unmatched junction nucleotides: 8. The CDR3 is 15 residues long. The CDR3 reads CASSPRGTGPYEQYF. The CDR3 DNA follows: TGTGCCAGTAGTCCAAGGGGGACAGGTCCCTACGAGCAGTACTTC.

The CDR3 sequence: CASTGGSYEQYF. Here the CDR3 DNA reads TGTGCCAGCACTGGGGGGAGCTACGAGCAGTACTTC. V is TRBV6-5 and J is TRBJ2-7, with D possibly matching TRBD2 (6 bases). The CDR3 is 12 residues long. Germline V CDR1 and CDR2: MNHEY, SVGAGI. V shed 7 bases and J shed 3 bases, with 10 bases lying between them.

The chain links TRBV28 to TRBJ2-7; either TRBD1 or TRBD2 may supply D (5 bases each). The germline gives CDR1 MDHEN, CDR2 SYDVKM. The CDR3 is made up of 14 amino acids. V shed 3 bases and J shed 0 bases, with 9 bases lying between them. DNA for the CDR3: TGTGCCAGCAGTTTTTCAGGGAGCTCCTACGAGCAGTACTTC. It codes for CASSFSGSSYEQYF.

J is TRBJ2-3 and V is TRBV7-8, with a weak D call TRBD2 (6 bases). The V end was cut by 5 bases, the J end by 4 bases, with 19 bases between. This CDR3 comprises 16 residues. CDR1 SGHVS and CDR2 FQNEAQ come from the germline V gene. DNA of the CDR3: TGTGCCAGCAGCCCAGATGCGGGGAGGAACTCAGATACGCAGTATTTT. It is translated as CASSPDAGRNSDTQYF.

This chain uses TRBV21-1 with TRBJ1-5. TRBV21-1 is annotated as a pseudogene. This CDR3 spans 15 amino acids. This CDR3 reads CASSKRDGSNQPQHF. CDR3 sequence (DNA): TGTGCCAGCAGCAAAAGGGACGGCTCCAATCAGCCCCAGCATTTT.

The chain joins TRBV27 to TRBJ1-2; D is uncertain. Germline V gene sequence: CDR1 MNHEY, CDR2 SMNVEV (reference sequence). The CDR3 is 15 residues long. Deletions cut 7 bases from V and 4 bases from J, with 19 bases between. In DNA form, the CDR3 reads TGTGCCAGCACCGGCAACTCTCAGGAGATCTATGGCTACACCTTC. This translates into CASTGNSQEIYGYTF.

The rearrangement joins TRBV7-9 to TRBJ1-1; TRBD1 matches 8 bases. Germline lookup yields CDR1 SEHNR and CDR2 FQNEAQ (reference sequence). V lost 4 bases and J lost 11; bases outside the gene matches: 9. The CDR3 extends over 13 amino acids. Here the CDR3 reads CASSSPRGPAAFF. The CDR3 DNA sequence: TGTGCCAGCAGCTCCCCCAGGGGGCCTGCTGCTTTCTTT.

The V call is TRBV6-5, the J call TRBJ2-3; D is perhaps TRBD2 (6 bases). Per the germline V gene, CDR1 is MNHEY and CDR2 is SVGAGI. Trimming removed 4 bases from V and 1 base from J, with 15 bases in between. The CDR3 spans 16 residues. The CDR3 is CASSLLGGGGTDTQYF. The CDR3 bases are TGTGCCAGCAGTTTGCTTGGCGGAGGGGGCACAGATACGCAGTATTTT.

The CDR3 nucleotides are TGTGCCAGCAGCCAAGATAGACTAGCGGGAGCCTGCGGGGAGCAGTTCTTC. This sequence encodes CASSQDRLAGACGEQFF. The chain combines TRBV14 with TRBJ2-1, with 12 bases lining up with TRBD2. Trimming cost V 0 bases and J 10 bases; bases outside gene matches: 10. CDR3 size: 17 residues. Germline loops: CDR1 SGHDN, CDR2 FVKESK.